These 6 T cell receptor beta chains originate from one sample sequenced in a study of blood T cell repertoires in COVID-19. Method: immunoSEQ multiplex PCR; TCRdb's copy keeps in-frame clones and lacks some. Of a few hundred thousand clones listed, around 84% are singletons. Sequenced input: peripheral blood. The origin of the receptors is a man aged 50 or older with acute or convalescent COVID-19.

The J gene is TRBJ2-3, the V gene TRBV29-1, with D tentatively TRBD1 (6 bases). Trimming cost V 6 bases and J 4 bases, with 8 bases left between them. This CDR3 is built from 11 residues. The V gene's germline CDR1 is SQVTM and CDR2 ANQGSEA. Written as DNA, the CDR3 is TGCAGCGTGTCAGGGGCAGATACGCAGTATTTT. Protein product: CSVSGADTQYF.

The V and J genes are TRBV5-1 and TRBJ1-1; TRBD1 matches at 8 bases. V lost 3 bases to trimming and J lost 5 bases; unmatched junction nucleotides: 6. The CDR3 is made up of 14 amino acids. The germline V gene has CDR1 SGHRS and CDR2 YFSETQ. The CDR3 loop reads CASSSPDRVTEAFF. The CDR3 nucleotides read TGCGCCAGCAGCTCCCCGGACAGGGTTACTGAAGCTTTCTTT.

The rearrangement links TRBV6-4 to TRBJ2-1; 10 bases are shared with TRBD2. CDR3 length: 15 residues. CDR1 is MRHNA and CDR2 is SNTAGT in the germline V gene. The trim removed 1 base at V and 6 bases at J, leaving 3 bases unmatched. The CDR3 DNA is TGTGCCAGCAGTGACTTAGCGGGGGGCGTCAATGAGCAGTTCTTC. This gives the protein CASSDLAGGVNEQFF.

This clone was recorded a few times. For the CDR3, the DNA is TGTGCCAGCAGCTTAGCGAGCGGGTACGAGCAGTACTTC. Encoded protein: CASSLASGYEQYF. The chain joins TRBV11-2 to TRBJ2-7, with D possibly matching TRBD2 (6 bases). The CDR3 extends over 13 amino acids. V lost 1 base and J lost 4, with 8 bases in between. CDR1 is SGHAT and CDR2 is FQNNGV in the germline V gene.

The chain joins TRBV18 to TRBJ2-6; 9 bases are a match to TRBD1. V was pared by 3 bases and J by 2 bases, with 8 bases of the junction left unmatched. This CDR3 is built from 18 residues. CDR1 is KGHSH, CDR2 LQKENI, per germline. The CDR3 DNA is TGTGCCAGCTCACCCCCGGGACAGGGTGGCGCTGGGGCCAACGTCCTGACTTTC. This translates into CASSPPGQGGAGANVLTF. The whole variable domain, remainder taken from reference TRBV18 and TRBJ2-6, is NAGVMQNPRHLVRRRGQEARLRCSPMKGHSHVYWYRQLPEEGLKFMVYLQKENIIDESGMPKERFSAEFPKEGPSILRIQQVVRGDSAAYFCASSPPGQGGAGANVLTFGAGSRLTVL.

This clone appeared once. The chain is built from TRBV9 and TRBJ2-2; a possible D gene is TRBD1 (5 bases). The V end lost 0 bases, the J end lost 4 bases, and 13 bases lay between the germline ends. The CDR3 has 16 amino acids. Germline assignment: CDR1 SGDLS and CDR2 YYNGEE. CDR3 coding DNA: TGTGCCAGCAGCGTAGTGGTGGGGCGCGGCACCGGGGAGCTGTTTTTT. It encodes CASSVVVGRGTGELFF.